The 30 T cell receptor beta chains given below trace back to one sample, sequenced in a study of spatial heterogeneity in lung cancer. One entry per CDR3 protein, called by TCRdb with MiXCR from the 5' RACE reads. The sample includes about 5,000 distinct CDR3 sequences, about 4% of them seen just once. Indicated time point: sample taken at primary tumor resection. The sample here was normal lung tissue next to the tumor, taken at surgery. The receptor source for this set is a male donor with early-stage non-small cell lung cancer.

This clonotype is classed as medium-sized (0.01 to 0.1%). This chain connects TRBV20-1 to TRBJ2-7; D not certain. This CDR3 has 11 amino acids. The germline V gene encodes CDR1 DFQATT and CDR2 SNEGSKA (reference sequence). Trimming cost V 3 bases and J 3 bases, with 6 bases left between them. CDR3 coding DNA: TGCAGTGCTAGTCCTAGCTACGAGCAGTACTTC. It translates to CSASPSYEQYF.

This clonotype was counted a few times. The chain links TRBV20-1 to TRBJ1-1; D is ambiguous. CDR1 and CDR2 (germline): DFQATT, SNEGSKA (reference sequence). This CDR3 comprises 11 residues. V lost 1 base, J lost 11 bases, and 11 bases lay in between. CDR3 region: CSARVVGWAFF. The CDR3 nucleotides are TGCAGTGCTAGAGTGGTAGGGTGGGCTTTCTTT.

This clonotype is termed medium-sized (0.01 to 0.1%). The genes are TRBV9 and TRBJ2-7; the D gene is possibly TRBD2 (6 bases). This CDR3 region has 14 residues. Trimming removed 4 bases at V and 3 bases at J, with 14 bases between. In germline, CDR1 is SGDLS, CDR2 YYNGEE. CDR3 DNA sequence: TGTGCCAGCAGCCCTCGGACTACCGACTACGAGCAGTACTTC. It is translated as CASSPRTTDYEQYF.

In this sample, this clonotype turned up many times. The rearrangement uses TRBV20-1 and TRBJ2-5; TRBD2 aligns across 11 bases. The CDR3 consists of 14 residues. V lost 6 bases to trimming and J lost 1 base; unmatched junction nucleotides: 4. CDR1 and CDR2 (germline): DFQATT, SNEGSKA (reference sequence). The CDR3 reads CSAGTSGPQETQYF. The CDR3 DNA follows: TGCAGTGCCGGGACTAGCGGTCCCCAAGAGACCCAGTACTTC.

This clonotype was seen repeatedly, ten times or more. V gene TRBV30 combines with J gene TRBJ1-1, with 7 bases lining up with TRBD1. The CDR3 has 14 residues. Unmatched junction bases numbered 9, after V lost 5 bases and J lost 3 bases. CDR1 and CDR2 from the germline V gene are GTSNPN and SVGIG (reference sequence). The CDR3 loop reads CAWQRQGSYTEAFF. As DNA, the CDR3 is TGTGCCTGGCAAAGACAGGGTTCTTACACTGAAGCTTTCTTT.

By its share, this clonotype is medium-sized. The chain recombines TRBV20-1 with TRBJ2-7; no reliable D call. The CDR3 totals 10 residues. The germline gives CDR1 DFQATT, CDR2 SNEGSKA (reference sequence). DNA for the CDR3: TGCTTCTTTACAAGGCAAAGCCTGTACTTC. Translating it yields CFFTRQSLYF.

This clonotype was counted ten times or more. The chain is built from TRBV20-1 and TRBJ2-1, with 12 bases matching TRBD2. CDR1 is DFQATT, CDR2 SNEGSKA, per germline (reference sequence). This CDR3 region has 14 residues. J lost 11 bases, V lost 4 bases, and 9 bases had no gene match. CDR3 nucleotide sequence: TGCAGTGCTACTAGGACTAGCGGGAAGGTCCAGCAGTTCTTC. Amino acids: CSATRTSGKVQQFF.

In its sample, this clonotype was seen many times. The chain couples TRBV9 to TRBJ2-1; 12 positions agree with TRBD2. With 1 base clipped from V and 5 bases from J, the junction kept 7 bases outside the gene matches. The CDR3 is made up of 17 amino acids. The germline CDR1 and CDR2 sequences are SGDLS and YYNGEE. The CDR3 DNA reads as TGTGCCAGCAGCGTACCCCTAGCGGGGGGGATCGACAATGAGCAGTTCTTC. It translates to CASSVPLAGGIDNEQFF.

This clonotype has a count of ten or more. The CDR3 reads CASSEIQISDTEAFF. The CDR3 nucleotides read TGCGCCAGCAGCGAAATACAGATTTCGGACACTGAAGCTTTCTTT. The chain links TRBV5-1 to TRBJ1-1; D remains ambiguous. The CDR3 runs 15 residues. V was cut by 4 bases and J by 3 bases, with 16 bases left in between. Germline values: CDR1 SGHRS, CDR2 YFSETQ.

This clonotype is categorized as medium-sized (0.01 to 0.1%). The rearrangement joins TRBV5-1 to TRBJ1-4, with TRBD1 matching over 7 bases. V lost 0 bases to trimming and J lost 8 bases; unmatched junction nucleotides: 7. Germline V lookup: CDR1 SGHRS, CDR2 YFSETQ. This CDR3 contains 15 residues. CDR3 sequence reads: CASSLEGARGEKLFF. CDR3 nucleotide sequence: TGCGCCAGCAGCTTGGAGGGGGCGCGGGGCGAAAAACTGTTTTTT.

By its share, this clonotype is medium-sized. The genes are TRBV12-3 or TRBV12-4 and TRBJ2-2, with D hard to call. The CDR3 consists of 14 residues. V lost 3 bases and J lost 1, with 6 bases in between. CDR3: CASSFEGNTGELFF. CDR3 DNA: TGTGCCAGCAGTTTTGAAGGGAACACCGGGGAGCTGTTTTTT.

This clonotype was found a few times. V gene TRBV7-2 combines with J gene TRBJ2-5; perhaps TRBD2 as D (5 bases). The V gene lost 1 base and the J gene lost 5 bases, with 20 bases spanning the gap. Germline CDR1 is SGHTA and CDR2 is FQGNSA. This CDR3 is built from 17 residues. DNA for the CDR3: TGTGCCAGCAGCTTAGAAATGGAGAGGGTCGGTATTGAGACCCAGTACTTC. It translates to CASSLEMERVGIETQYF.

This clonotype was detected ten times or more. This rearrangement joins TRBV7-9 to TRBJ2-3, with a possible D match to TRBD2 (6 bases). In germline, CDR1 is SEHNR, CDR2 FQNEAQ (reference sequence). V lost 7 bases and J 4 bases, leaving 15 bases between the germline ends. This CDR3 region has 14 residues. In DNA form, the CDR3 reads TGTGCCAGCACATTCTCGGAGGGACCAGATACGCAGTATTTT. It codes for CASTFSEGPDTQYF.

This clonotype showed up many times. This chain joins TRBV4-2 and TRBJ2-5, with D perhaps TRBD2 (5 bases). The V gene's germline CDR1 is LGHNA and CDR2 YNFKEQ. With 0 bases removed from V and 7 bases from J, the gap between germline ends came to 9 bases. CDR3 length: 13 residues. CDR3 region: CASSQEVEGTQYF. The CDR3 DNA sequence: TGTGCCAGCAGCCAAGAAGTAGAGGGGACCCAGTACTTC.

Judged by abundance, this clonotype is medium-sized (0.01 to 0.1%). The rearrangement joins TRBV30 to TRBJ1-2; 7 bases fit TRBD1. In germline, CDR1 is GTSNPN, CDR2 SVGIG (reference sequence). The ends lost 0 bases at V and 2 bases at J; junction bases unmatched: 6. The length of the CDR3 is 15 residues. CDR3 DNA: TGTGCCTGGAGTGTAAAAAGGACAGGAAACTATGGCTACACCTTC. It specifies CAWSVKRTGNYGYTF.

This clonotype was observed at least ten times. The CDR3 DNA reads TGTGCCAGCAGCCTCAACTTAGGAGCTTTCTTT. It specifies CASSLNLGAFF. J is TRBJ1-1 and V is TRBV7-9; D is undetermined. Deletions cut 5 bases from V and 10 bases from J, with 11 bases between. The germline CDR1 and CDR2 sequences are SEHNR and FQNEAQ (reference sequence). The CDR3 loop spans 11 amino acids.

This clonotype showed up many times. CDR3: CASSSTHPGQIYEQYF. The CDR3 DNA sequence: TGTGCCAGCAGCTCTACCCATCCGGGACAAATCTACGAGCAGTACTTC. This sequence joins TRBV7-9 and TRBJ2-7; D is perhaps TRBD1 (6 bases). The germline V gene has CDR1 SEHNR and CDR2 FQNEAQ (reference sequence). This CDR3 is built from 16 residues. V lost 4 bases, J lost 3 bases, and 19 bases lay in between.

The CDR3: CSVAPGGTDTQYF. The CDR3 region has the DNA TGCAGCGTCGCCCCAGGGGGCACAGATACGCAGTATTTT. This sequence joins TRBV29-1 and TRBJ2-3; D may be TRBD1 (6 bases). The CDR3 sequence is 13 residues long. Germline assignment: CDR1 SQVTM and CDR2 ANQGSEA. V was shortened by 6 bases and J by 1 base, with 11 bases between the two germline ends.

On this clonotype: Possible read error: a much larger clone is one base away. This chain links TRBV5-1 with TRBJ2-2, with unresolved D. This CDR3 spans 15 amino acids. V lost 3 bases and J 2 bases, leaving 11 bases between the germline ends. Germline lookup yields CDR1 SGHRS and CDR2 YFSETQ. CDR3 sequence (DNA): TGCGCCAGCAGCTGGTCGGGCATTAACACCGGGGAGCTGTTTTTT. It specifies CASSWSGINTGELFF.

This clonotype occurred many times. The gene calls are TRBV5-1 and TRBJ2-1, with 12 bases fitting TRBD2. This CDR3 is built from 15 residues. CDR1 SGHRS and CDR2 YFSETQ come from the germline V gene. The J segment lost 8 bases and the V segment lost 4 bases, leaving 7 bases of the junction unmatched. The CDR3 bases are TGCGCCAGCAGCCCTAGCGGGAGGGTGGTTGATGAGCAGTTCTTC. Translated: CASSPSGRVVDEQFF.

This clonotype is labeled as medium-sized (0.01 to 0.1%). The chain recombines TRBV3-1 with TRBJ1-6; no firm D call. The CDR3 is made up of 17 amino acids. Germline loops: CDR1 LGHDT, CDR2 YNNKEL (reference sequence). Trimming pared 1 base from V and 0 bases from J, leaving 10 bases between. The CDR3 loop is CASSQVGPASYNSPLHF. DNA of the CDR3: TGTGCCAGCAGCCAAGTCGGGCCTGCCTCCTATAATTCACCCCTCCACTTT. Looking up the rest from reference TRBV3-1 and TRBJ1-6 gives the full variable domain: DTAVSQTPKYLVTQMGNDKSIKCEQNLGHDTMYWYKQDSKKFLKIMFSYNNKELIINETVPNRFSPKSPDKAHLNLHINSLELGDSAVYFCASSQVGPASYNSPLHFGNGTRLTVT.

Relative to its sample, this clonotype is medium-sized. The V and J genes are TRBV5-1 and TRBJ2-1, with 9 bases aligning to TRBD2. The CDR3 is 15 amino acids. The junction had 8 bases not matched to a gene; V was cut back by 3 bases and J by 7 bases. Looked up from germline, CDR1 is SGHRS and CDR2 is YFSETQ. The CDR3 region is CASSSISGSDNEQFF. CDR3 coding DNA: TGCGCCAGCAGCTCCATTAGCGGGAGCGATAATGAGCAGTTCTTC.

This clonotype is deemed medium-sized. The rearrangement joins TRBV5-6 to TRBJ2-3; D is uncertain. Germline CDR1 and CDR2: SGHDT and YYEEEE. CDR3 length: 13 amino acids. The V end was cut by 4 bases, the J end by 0 bases, with 6 bases between. Here the CDR3 DNA reads TGTGCCAGCAGCCTACCTAGCACAGATACGCAGTATTTT. This sequence encodes CASSLPSTDTQYF.

The chain links TRBV30 to TRBJ2-7, with TRBD2 as a possible D gene (5 bases). Germline assignment: CDR1 GTSNPN and CDR2 SVGIG (reference sequence). This CDR3 region has 13 residues. Between the trimmed V and J ends, which lost 8 bases and 2 bases, there was a span of 16 bases. CDR3 in DNA: TGTGCCGGAGCAGAGGGAACCGCCTACGAGCAGTACTTC. Translation: CAGAEGTAYEQYF.

By share, this clonotype ranks as large (0.1 to 1%). V is TRBV2 and J is TRBJ2-5; tentatively, D is TRBD1 or TRBD2 (5 bases each). CDR3 size: 14 residues. V lost 6 bases to trimming and J lost 5 bases, with 16 bases between them. CDR1 is SNHLY, CDR2 FYNNEI, per germline. Here the CDR3 reads CASRTGSWDETQYF. In DNA form, the CDR3 reads TGTGCCAGCAGAACCGGGTCCTGGGACGAGACCCAGTACTTC. The full variable domain, completed using reference TRBV2 and TRBJ2-5, is EPEVTQTPSHQVTQMGQEVILRCVPISNHLYFYWYRQILGQKVEFLVSFYNNEISEKSEIFDDQFSVERPDGSNFTLKIRSTKLEDSAMYFCASRTGSWDETQYFGPGTRLLVL.

This clonotype was seen at least ten times. V is TRBV20-1 and J is TRBJ2-7, with 7 bases lining up with TRBD1. Germline lookup yields CDR1 DFQATT and CDR2 SNEGSKA (reference sequence). Trimming cost V 6 bases and J 3 bases; bases outside gene matches: 14. CDR3 length: 15 amino acids. CDR3 bases: TGCAGTGCCCTTACCCTCAGGGGGTCTCGCTACGAGCAGTACTTC. Amino acid sequence: CSALTLRGSRYEQYF.

This clonotype showed up many times. This sequence joins TRBV10-2 and TRBJ1-1; the D is unclear. This CDR3 contains 14 residues. In germline, CDR1 is WSHSY, CDR2 SAAADI. V was trimmed by 6 bases and J by 5 bases, leaving 16 bases between them. In nucleotides, the CDR3 is TGCGCCAGCAGCCTTGTCGAGGGTAGGACTGAAGCTTTCTTT. Translated, it gives CASSLVEGRTEAFF.

This clonotype is termed medium-sized (0.01 to 0.1%). Its ends do not fully match the called genes, so a read error is possible. This sequence joins TRBV20-1 and TRBJ2-1, with D possibly TRBD1 on 7 matching bases. CDR3 size: 12 residues. Germline V gives CDR1 DFQATT, CDR2 SNEGSKA (reference sequence). The CDR3 bases are TGCAGCTCAGGGGGGAGTTACAGTGAGCAGTTCTTC. Amino acids: CSSGGSYSEQFF.

This clonotype has at least ten counts. This sequence joins TRBV6-5 and TRBJ1-1; 7 bases match TRBD1. The junction had 10 bases not matched to a gene; V was cut back by 4 bases and J by 5 bases. The germline gives CDR1 MNHEY, CDR2 SVGAGI. The CDR3 sequence is 15 residues long. The CDR3 sequence is CASSFAGQEKTEAFF. DNA of the CDR3: TGTGCCAGCAGTTTCGCTGGACAGGAGAAGACTGAAGCTTTCTTT.

In this sample, this clonotype is medium-sized. V is TRBV29-1 and J is TRBJ2-7; possibly TRBD1 for D (5 bases). Germline V gives CDR1 SQVTM, CDR2 ANQGSEA. This CDR3 has 14 amino acids. V lost 3 bases, J lost 2 bases, and 14 bases lay in between. The CDR3 nucleotides read TGCAGCGTTGAGGACAATTCGGGCGCCTACGAGCAGTACTTC. The encoded protein is CSVEDNSGAYEQYF.